One and the same sample provided the 29 T cell receptor beta chains below, sequenced in a study of shared clonotypes between healthy human individuals. The repertoire was sequenced with immunoSEQ multiplex PCR; TCRdb's copy has only in-frame clones and lacks some. The sample shows about 1.5 million clones, roughly 98% of them seen only once. Sequencing used naive CD4+ T cells sorted from blood. Documented subset: CD45RA+ positively selected. Every receptor here comes from a man younger than 45 in good health.

This chain links TRBV7-9 with TRBJ2-2, with D possibly TRBD1 on 6 matching bases. CDR3 size: 17 residues. V gave up 1 base and J gave up 6 bases, with 18 bases separating them. CDR1 and CDR2 from the germline V gene are SEHNR and FQNEAQ (reference sequence). The CDR3 loop is CASSLGPGRNRAGELFF. In DNA, the CDR3 is TGTGCCAGCAGCTTAGGTCCCGGGCGTAACAGGGCCGGGGAGCTGTTTTTT. Drawing the rest from reference TRBV7-9 and TRBJ2-2, the complete variable domain is DTGVSQNPRHKITKRGQNVTFRCDPISEHNRLYWYRQTLGQGPEFLTYFQNEAQLEKSRLLSDRFSAERPKGSFSTLEIQRTEQGDSAMYLCASSLGPGRNRAGELFFGEGSRLTVL.

Written as DNA, the CDR3 is TGTGCCAGCAGCTTTAGGGCAAATCAGCCCCAGCATTTT. Translated: CASSFRANQPQHF. This chain uses TRBV7-2 with TRBJ1-5, with D hard to call. Germline V gene sequence: CDR1 SGHTA, CDR2 FQGNSA. The CDR3 is 13 residues long. The germline V and J ends were trimmed by 3 bases and 4 bases, with 7 bases remaining between them.

CDR3 protein: CASSIGTSVFPSVEQYF. In DNA, the CDR3 is TGCGCCAGCAGCATAGGGACTAGCGTCTTCCCGTCCGTCGAGCAGTACTTC. V gene TRBV5-1 combines with J gene TRBJ2-7; 10 bases are a match to TRBD2. The length of the CDR3 is 17 residues. CDR1 is SGHRS and CDR2 is YFSETQ in the germline V gene. The ends lost 4 bases at V and 6 bases at J; junction bases unmatched: 16.

J is TRBJ1-4 and V is TRBV28; weak D call: TRBD1 (5 bases). This CDR3 is 17 amino acids long. The ends were cut back, 3 bases at V and 0 bases at J, with 14 bases in the middle. Germline V gene data show CDR1 as MDHEN and CDR2 as SYDVKM. For the CDR3, the DNA is TGTGCCAGCAGTTTTAATTGGGGCAACCCAACTAATGAAAAACTGTTTTTT. Encoded protein: CASSFNWGNPTNEKLFF.

The V gene is TRBV9, the J gene TRBJ1-1, with 8 bases aligning to TRBD1. Germline trimming cut 6 bases from V and 7 bases from J; bases unmatched to any gene: 8. Germline CDR1 and CDR2: SGDLS and YYNGEE. This CDR3 is built from 13 residues. The CDR3 DNA reads as TGTGCCAGCACCAGGACAGGGACGGGTGAAGCTTTCTTT. Amino acid sequence: CASTRTGTGEAFF.

The chain has TRBV6-9 and TRBJ2-7; 8 nucleotides agree with TRBD1. The germline V gene encodes CDR1 MNHGY and CDR2 SVAAGI. The CDR3 has 16 amino acids. Trimming at V came to 1 base and at J to 5 bases, leaving 10 bases not matched to a gene. The CDR3 protein is CASSYFQGAIQDEQYF. CDR3 sequence (DNA): TGTGCCAGCAGTTATTTTCAGGGGGCAATTCAGGACGAGCAGTACTTC.

Concerning this clone itself: Distinct nucleotide sequences in the sample also encode this CDR3. This chain joins TRBV7-2 and TRBJ2-1; the match to TRBD2 covers 7 bases. This CDR3 region has 13 residues. In germline, CDR1 is SGHTA, CDR2 FQGNSA. The V gene end was trimmed by 1 base and the J gene end by 6 bases; junction bases not matched to a gene: 0. Here the CDR3 DNA reads TGTGCCAGCAGCTTAGGGACTAGCAATGAGCAGTTCTTC. Translation gives CASSLGTSNEQFF. Drawing the rest from reference TRBV7-2 and TRBJ2-1, the complete variable domain is GAGVSQSPSNKVTEKGKDVELRCDPISGHTALYWYRQSLGQGLEFLIYFQGNSAPDKSGLPSDRFSAERTGGSVSTLTIQRTQQEDSAVYLCASSLGTSNEQFFGPGTRLTVL.

The rearrangement joins TRBV29-1 to TRBJ2-5; D tentatively fits TRBD1 or TRBD2 (5 bases each). The CDR3 covers 16 residues. Trimming left V 5 bases short and J 4 bases short, with 23 bases between. Germline values: CDR1 SQVTM, CDR2 ANQGSEA. The CDR3 DNA is TGCAGCGTTTTAGGCAATTATGGGGGTTCTCGAGAGACCCAGTACTTC. It codes for CSVLGNYGGSRETQYF.

The genes are TRBV18 and TRBJ2-2, with 12 bases that match TRBD1. The CDR3 totals 18 residues. Germline-derived CDR1 and CDR2 are KGHSH and LQKENI. V lost 2 bases and J lost 1; bases outside the gene matches: 5. DNA for the CDR3: TGTGCCAGCTCACCAGGGGACAGGGGGCCTTGGAACACCGGGGAGCTGTTTTTT. Its translation: CASSPGDRGPWNTGELFF.

The rearrangement uses TRBV7-2 and TRBJ2-5, with TRBD2 as a possible D gene (6 bases). CDR1 and CDR2 (germline): SGHTA, FQGNSA. The CDR3 covers 14 residues. V was clipped by 1 base and J by 5 bases, with 11 bases between them. This CDR3 reads CASSLDLGRETQYF. The CDR3 DNA reads TGTGCCAGCAGCTTAGATCTGGGGAGGGAGACCCAGTACTTC.

The DNA for the CDR3 is TGTGCCAGCAGCTCTAGCGGGAGAACGGCCGGGGAGCTGTTTTTT. Translated, it gives CASSSSGRTAGELFF. The chain carries TRBV5-4 and TRBJ2-2, with 10 bases lining up with TRBD2. V lost 3 bases, J lost 6 bases, and 5 bases stayed unmatched. The CDR3 covers 15 residues. Per the germline V gene, CDR1 is SGHNT and CDR2 is YYREEE (reference sequence).

The chain links TRBV12-2 to TRBJ2-7; the table's TRBD1 call for D was not verified on the DNA. TRBV12-2 is deemed a pseudogene. This CDR3 has 17 amino acids. The CDR3 is CASRSTQQGLSSYEQYF. The CDR3 DNA reads as TGTGCAAGTCGCTCGACTCAACAGGGCCTGAGCTCCTACGAGCAGTACTTC.

The V call is TRBV11-2, the J call TRBJ2-2, with D possibly matching TRBD1 (6 bases). The CDR3 runs 14 residues. Between the trimmed V and J ends, which lost 2 bases and 4 bases, there was a span of 8 bases. CDR1 is SGHAT, CDR2 FQNNGV, per germline. CDR3 DNA sequence: TGTGCCAGCAGCTTAAGCAGGGGCACCGGGGAGCTGTTTTTT. This translates into CASSLSRGTGELFF.

This chain connects TRBV18 to TRBJ2-3, with D perhaps given as TRBD1 or TRBD2 (6 bases each). The CDR3 loop spans 15 amino acids. The germline gives CDR1 KGHSH, CDR2 LQKENI. V gave up 7 bases and J gave up 0 bases, with 14 bases separating them. The CDR3 DNA sequence: TGTGCCAGCTTCAAGGGGGGATCTAGCACAGATACGCAGTATTTT. This codes for CASFKGGSSTDTQYF.

The table lists this clone with a count of one. The chain has TRBV5-1 and TRBJ1-2; 8 bases agree with TRBD1. Losses at the gene ends were 1 base for V and 7 bases for J; bases not matched to a gene: 15. This CDR3 is built from 17 residues. The germline V gene encodes CDR1 SGHRS and CDR2 YFSETQ. The CDR3 DNA follows: TGCGCCAGCAGCTTGAATGCCAGGGGGCAGAAATTGGGTGGCTACACCTTC. Translation: CASSLNARGQKLGGYTF. The full variable domain, rest sourced from reference TRBV5-1 and TRBJ1-2, is KAGVTQTPRYLIKTRGQQVTLSCSPISGHRSVSWYQQTPGQGLQFLFEYFSETQRNKGNFPGRFSGRQFSNSRSEMNVSTLELGDSALYLCASSLNARGQKLGGYTFGSGTRLTVV.

The chain is built from TRBV6-5 and TRBJ2-7, with 8 bases that match TRBD1. CDR1 is MNHEY and CDR2 is SVGAGI in the germline V gene. The V segment lost 0 bases and the J segment 3 bases; nucleotides outside the gene matches: 4. The CDR3 has 15 amino acids. CDR3 loop: CASSYSRDRNYEQYF. DNA of the CDR3: TGTGCCAGCAGTTACTCGAGGGACAGGAACTACGAGCAGTACTTC.

The V and J genes are TRBV6-6 and TRBJ2-7, with D uncertain. CDR3 length: 12 amino acids. V was pared by 2 bases and J by 6 bases, with 8 bases between. CDR1 and CDR2 (germline): MNHNY, SVGAGI (reference sequence). The CDR3 here is CASSYIGSEQYF. CDR3 sequence (DNA): TGTGCCAGCAGTTACATCGGCTCCGAGCAGTACTTC.

This clone is a singleton in its sample. This chain's CDR3 is CASSPYFAGLRGNEKLFF. CDR3 in DNA: TGTGCCAGCTCACCATATTTTGCTGGCCTACGAGGAAATGAAAAACTGTTTTTT. V and J are TRBV18 and TRBJ1-4; no clear D gene. V was shortened by 2 bases and J by 5 bases, with 21 bases between the two germline ends. Per the germline V gene, CDR1 is KGHSH and CDR2 is LQKENI. This CDR3 has 18 residues.

The chain is built from TRBV7-8 and TRBJ1-1; D unresolved. Germline lookup yields CDR1 SGHVS and CDR2 FQNEAQ. V lost 3 bases, J lost 1 base, and 12 bases lay in between. This CDR3 is 15 amino acids long. The CDR3 here is CASSFAYERNTEAFF. CDR3 in DNA: TGTGCCAGCAGCTTTGCTTACGAGAGGAACACTGAAGCTTTCTTT.

This chain connects TRBV19 to TRBJ1-4; the D is unclear. The CDR3 totals 12 residues. V was cut by 2 bases and J by 11 bases, with 9 bases left in between. CDR1 and CDR2 from the germline V gene are LNHDA and SQIVND (reference sequence). The CDR3 region is CASSISESKLFF. The CDR3 region has the DNA TGTGCCAGTAGTATAAGTGAGTCGAAACTGTTTTTT.

This clone was counted once. This rearrangement joins TRBV5-1 to TRBJ2-7, with D possibly TRBD2 on 7 matching bases. Trimming removed 0 bases from V and 3 bases from J, with 16 bases in between. The CDR3 consists of 16 residues. Germline assignment: CDR1 SGHRS and CDR2 YFSETQ. Here the CDR3 DNA reads TGCGCCAGCAGCTTGGAAGGGGGGGCGGTTAGCTACGAGCAGTACTTC. The encoded protein is CASSLEGGAVSYEQYF.

The rearrangement joins TRBV5-4 to TRBJ1-4, with 8 positions matching TRBD1. J lost 8 bases, V lost 3 bases, and 6 bases had no gene match. Germline CDR1 and CDR2: SGHNT and YYREEE (reference sequence). The CDR3 contains 14 residues. The CDR3: CASSSRQGNEKLFF. The CDR3 region has the DNA TGTGCCAGCAGCTCGAGACAGGGGAACGAAAAACTGTTTTTT.

The genes are TRBV7-2 and TRBJ2-1; 8 bases are shared with TRBD2. The CDR3 length is 13 residues. V was clipped by 5 bases and J by 9 bases; unmatched bases: 6. Per germline, CDR1 SGHTA and CDR2 FQGNSA. CDR3 region: CASSAGTRLEQFF. In DNA, the CDR3 is TGTGCCAGCAGCGCCGGGACTAGGCTTGAGCAGTTCTTC. Complete variable domain (other parts from reference TRBV7-2 and TRBJ2-1): GAGVSQSPSNKVTEKGKDVELRCDPISGHTALYWYRQSLGQGLEFLIYFQGNSAPDKSGLPSDRFSAERTGGSVSTLTIQRTQQEDSAVYLCASSAGTRLEQFFGPGTRLTVL.

CDR3 sequence: CASSLLAGGGDTQYF. The CDR3 region has the DNA TGTGCCAGCAGTTTACTAGCCGGAGGAGGAGATACGCAGTATTTT. V usage is TRBV27 and J usage is TRBJ2-3; possible D gene TRBD2, 5 bases. The V and J ends lost 2 bases and 5 bases respectively, with 14 bases between them. The CDR3 is 15 residues long. Germline V gene sequence: CDR1 MNHEY, CDR2 SMNVEV (reference sequence).

The CDR3 loop is CATYDGGMETQYF. As DNA, the CDR3 is TGTGCCACATACGACGGCGGTATGGAGACCCAGTACTTC. V gene TRBV21-1 combines with J gene TRBJ2-5; the listed D gene, TRBD2, was not tested against the DNA. TRBV21-1 is marked as a pseudogene. This CDR3 contains 13 residues.

The rearrangement links TRBV18 to TRBJ2-1; TRBD2 agrees at 13 bases. V dropped 1 base and J dropped 8; count of bases not matched to a gene: 2. This CDR3 has 15 amino acids. Germline CDR1 KGHSH, CDR2 LQKENI. The CDR3 sequence: CASSPRGTSGDEQFF. As DNA, the CDR3 is TGTGCCAGCTCACCACGAGGGACTAGCGGGGATGAGCAGTTCTTC. The variable domain in full, with the rest retrieved from reference TRBV18 and TRBJ2-1, is NAGVMQNPRHLVRRRGQEARLRCSPMKGHSHVYWYRQLPEEGLKFMVYLQKENIIDESGMPKERFSAEFPKEGPSILRIQQVVRGDSAAYFCASSPRGTSGDEQFFGPGTRLTVL.

This rearrangement joins TRBV5-4 to TRBJ2-3; D call uncertain. The ends were cut back, 2 bases at V and 2 bases at J, with 12 bases in the middle. The CDR3 covers 15 residues. Germline-derived CDR1 and CDR2 are SGHNT and YYREEE (reference sequence). Here the CDR3 reads CASSFAAGPTDTQYF. Written as DNA, the CDR3 is TGTGCCAGCAGCTTTGCGGCTGGCCCCACAGATACGCAGTATTTT. Full variable domain (remainder filled in from reference TRBV5-4 and TRBJ2-3): ETGVTQSPTHLIKTRGQQVTLRCSSQSGHNTVSWYQQALGQGPQFIFQYYREEENGRGNFPPRFSGLQFPNYSSELNVNALELDDSALYLCASSFAAGPTDTQYFGPGTRLTVL.

This sequence joins TRBV27 and TRBJ2-7; no firm D call. The CDR3 has 13 residues. V lost 3 bases and J lost 0, with 6 bases in between. Germline-derived CDR1 and CDR2 are MNHEY and SMNVEV (reference sequence). In nucleotides, the CDR3 is TGTGCCAGCAGTTTCCTGCCCTCCTACGAGCAGTACTTC. Protein product: CASSFLPSYEQYF.

This chain joins TRBV15 and TRBJ2-2; tentatively, D is TRBD1 (5 bases). The length of the CDR3 is 17 residues. Trimming shortened V by 5 bases and J by 6 bases, and 22 bases separated the two germline ends. Germline CDR1 and CDR2: LNHNV and YYDKDF (reference sequence). In nucleotides, the CDR3 is TGTGCCACCAGCGAAACCTATAAAGACAGAATTTCCGGGGAGCTGTTTTTT. This codes for CATSETYKDRISGELFF.